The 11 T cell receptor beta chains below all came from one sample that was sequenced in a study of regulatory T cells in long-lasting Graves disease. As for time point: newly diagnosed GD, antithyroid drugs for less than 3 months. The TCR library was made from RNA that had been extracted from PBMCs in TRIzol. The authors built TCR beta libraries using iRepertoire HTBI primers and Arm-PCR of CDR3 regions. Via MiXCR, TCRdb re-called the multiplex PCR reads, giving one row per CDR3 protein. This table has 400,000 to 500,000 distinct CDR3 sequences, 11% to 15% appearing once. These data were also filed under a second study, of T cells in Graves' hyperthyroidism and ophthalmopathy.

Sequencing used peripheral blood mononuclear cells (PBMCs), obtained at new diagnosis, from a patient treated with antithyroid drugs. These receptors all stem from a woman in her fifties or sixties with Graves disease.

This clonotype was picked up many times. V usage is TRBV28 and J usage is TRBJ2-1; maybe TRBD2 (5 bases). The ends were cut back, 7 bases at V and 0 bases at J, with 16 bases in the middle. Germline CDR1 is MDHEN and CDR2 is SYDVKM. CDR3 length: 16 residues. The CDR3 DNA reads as TGTGCCAGCATCCCTGCCAGCGGTGACTCCTACAATGAGCAGTTCTTC. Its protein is CASIPASGDSYNEQFF.

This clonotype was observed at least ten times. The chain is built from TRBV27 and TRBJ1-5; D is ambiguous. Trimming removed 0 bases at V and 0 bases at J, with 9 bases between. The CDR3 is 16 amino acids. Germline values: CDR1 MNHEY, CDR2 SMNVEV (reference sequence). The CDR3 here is CASSLSIHYSNQPQHF. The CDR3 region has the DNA TGTGCCAGCAGTTTATCGATCCACTATAGCAATCAGCCCCAGCATTTT.

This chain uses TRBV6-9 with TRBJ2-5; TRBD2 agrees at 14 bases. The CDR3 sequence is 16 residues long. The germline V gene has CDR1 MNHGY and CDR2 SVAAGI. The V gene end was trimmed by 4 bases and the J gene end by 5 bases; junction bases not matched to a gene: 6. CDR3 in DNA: TGTGCCAGCAGTTGGGGACTAGCGGGAGTCTGGGAGACCCAGTACTTC. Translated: CASSWGLAGVWETQYF.

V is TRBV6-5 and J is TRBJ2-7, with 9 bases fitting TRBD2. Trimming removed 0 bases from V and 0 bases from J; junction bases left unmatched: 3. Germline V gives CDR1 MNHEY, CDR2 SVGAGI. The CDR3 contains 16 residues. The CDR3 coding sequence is TGTGCCAGCAGTTACTCCGCGACTAGCGGCTCCTACGAGCAGTACTTC. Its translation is CASSYSATSGSYEQYF.

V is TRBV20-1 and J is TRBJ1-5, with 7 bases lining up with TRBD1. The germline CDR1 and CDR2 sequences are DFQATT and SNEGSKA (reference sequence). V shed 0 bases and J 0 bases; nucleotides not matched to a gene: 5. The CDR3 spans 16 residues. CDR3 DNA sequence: TGCAGTGCTAGAGATAAGGGGGCTTATAGCAATCAGCCCCAGCATTTT. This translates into CSARDKGAYSNQPQHF.

The CDR3 loop is CATSALTNSPLHF. In nucleotides, the CDR3 is TGTGCCACCAGTGCACTCACTAATTCACCCCTCCACTTT. V gene TRBV19 combines with J gene TRBJ1-6; D unresolved. Trimming removed 10 bases from V and 6 bases from J, with 13 bases in between. Germline V lookup: CDR1 LNHDA, CDR2 SQIVND (reference sequence). There are 13 residues in the CDR3.

In nucleotides, the CDR3 is TGTGCCAGCAGCCAAGGGTATACGAACACCGGGGAGCTGTTTTTT. Translation: CASSQGYTNTGELFF. The J gene is TRBJ2-2, the V gene TRBV3-1, with no clear D. V dropped 1 base and J dropped 0 bases, with 6 bases sitting between them. This CDR3 contains 15 residues. Germline loops: CDR1 LGHDT, CDR2 YNNKEL (reference sequence).

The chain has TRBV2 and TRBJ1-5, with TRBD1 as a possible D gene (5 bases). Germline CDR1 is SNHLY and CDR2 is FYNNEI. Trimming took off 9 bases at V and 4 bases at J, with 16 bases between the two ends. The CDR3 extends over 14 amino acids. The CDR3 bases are TGTGCCAGTGCAGGGACCAACGAAAATCAGCCCCAGCATTTT. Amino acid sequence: CASAGTNENQPQHF.

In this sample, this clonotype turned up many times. The CDR3 protein is CASSLRPRGGNEQFF. For the CDR3, the DNA is TGTGCCAGCAGCTTACGCCCCAGGGGTGGGAATGAGCAGTTCTTC. The rearrangement uses TRBV11-1 and TRBJ2-1; TRBD1 is a possible D gene (6 bases). This CDR3 is built from 15 residues. The germline V gene has CDR1 SGHAT and CDR2 FQDESV (reference sequence). V lost 2 bases to trimming and J lost 7 bases, with 15 bases between them.

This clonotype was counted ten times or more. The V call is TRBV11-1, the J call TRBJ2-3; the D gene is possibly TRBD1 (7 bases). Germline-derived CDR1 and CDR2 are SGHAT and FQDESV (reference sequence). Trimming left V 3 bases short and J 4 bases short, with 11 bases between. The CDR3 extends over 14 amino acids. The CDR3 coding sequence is TGTGCCAGCAGCTTCCAGGGGGGCCCAGATACGCAGTATTTT. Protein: CASSFQGGPDTQYF.

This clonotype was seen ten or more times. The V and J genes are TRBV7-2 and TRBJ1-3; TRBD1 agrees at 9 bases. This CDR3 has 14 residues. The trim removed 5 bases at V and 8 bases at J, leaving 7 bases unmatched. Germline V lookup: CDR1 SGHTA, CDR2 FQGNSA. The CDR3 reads CASSPGTGTDTIYF. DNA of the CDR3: TGTGCCAGCAGCCCCGGGACAGGGACGGACACCATATATTTT.